The rows below give T cell receptor beta chains drawn from one sample of a study of cytomegalovirus exposure and HLA in healthy donors. Sequenced by immunoSEQ multiplex PCR; TCRdb stores in-frame clones only, minus some. The sample has roughly 160,000 clones, about two thirds seen once. Sequencing was carried out using PBMCs. The receptors shown here come from a woman in her twenties or thirties in good health and CMV-seronegative. The CDR3 runs from the conserved cysteine through the conserved F or W. Each record gives: D gene, V gene, J gene, clone size, CDR3 protein, CDR3 DNA. A D gene is named only where the DNA matches it firmly. Rows give clone size only sometimes, using once, few, many, or a class for an expanded clone.

.	TRBV19	TRBJ1-5	.	CASSMGAGGNQPQHF	TGTGCCAGTAGTATGGGAGCCGGGGGCAATCAGCCCCAGCATTTT
.	TRBV18	TRBJ2-3	.	CASSPDSRAHTDTQYF	TGTGCCAGCTCCCCCGACAGCCGAGCGCACACAGATACGCAGTATTTT
.	TRBV5-5	TRBJ1-4	.	CASSLAQAMFF	TGTGCCAGCAGCTTGGCTCAAGCAATGTTTTTT
.	TRBV5-1	TRBJ2-2	.	CASRGDGVTGELFF	TGCGCCAGCAGGGGCGACGGGGTCACCGGGGAGCTGTTTTTT
TRBD2	TRBV6-4	TRBJ2-1	.	CASSGVAGTTEQFF	TGTGCCAGCAGTGGGGTAGCGGGTACCACTGAGCAGTTCTTC
TRBD2	TRBV9	TRBJ2-1	.	CASSVELAGVEQFF	TGTGCCAGCAGCGTAGAGTTAGCGGGAGTGGAGCAGTTCTTC
.	TRBV5-4	TRBJ1-4	.	CASSSGLINEKLFF	TGTGCCAGCAGCTCGGGACTCATAAATGAAAAACTGTTTTTT
TRBD2	TRBV28	TRBJ2-2	.	CASSLGEGRTTGELFF	TGTGCCAGCAGCCTGGGGGAGGGCCGAACGACCGGGGAGCTGTTTTTT
.	TRBV5-6	TRBJ1-6	.	CASSLNTGRSPLHF	TGTGCCAGCAGCTTGAATACAGGGCGTTCACCCCTCCACTTT
.	TRBV6-6	TRBJ1-2	.	CASTPSTGIYGYTF	TGTGCCAGCACCCCCTCAACAGGGATTTATGGCTACACCTTC
.	TRBV29-1	TRBJ2-6	few	CSVETDLGSGANVLTF	TGCAGCGTTGAAACCGACCTAGGCTCTGGGGCCAACGTCCTGACTTTC
TRBD2	TRBV10-3	TRBJ2-5	once	CAISPPGLAGRQETQYF	TGTGCCATCTCACCACCGGGACTAGCGGGACGCCAAGAGACCCAGTACTTC
.	TRBV14	TRBJ2-1	.	CASSQRVSYNEQFF	TGTGCCAGCAGCCAGAGGGTCTCCTACAATGAGCAGTTCTTC
TRBD1	TRBV5-4	TRBJ2-1	.	CASSWDRGFQYEQFF	TGTGCCAGCAGCTGGGACAGGGGTTTTCAGTATGAGCAGTTCTTC
.	TRBV28	TRBJ2-1	.	CASKSSYNEQFF	TGTGCCAGCAAGAGCTCCTACAATGAGCAGTTCTTC
.	TRBV6-5	TRBJ2-5	.	CASRTNPRETQYF	TGTGCCAGCAGGACTAACCCCCGGGAGACCCAGTACTTC
TRBD2	TRBV5-1	TRBJ2-7	.	CASSSRGGNEQYF	TGCGCCAGCAGCTCGAGGGGAGGGAACGAGCAGTACTTC
.	TRBV18	TRBJ2-3	once	CASSGQTGTDTQYF	TGTGCCAGCTCAGGACAGACGGGCACAGATACGCAGTATTTT
TRBD2	TRBV5-1	TRBJ2-7	.	CASSQASGSYYEQYF	TGCGCCAGCAGCCAAGCTAGCGGGAGTTACTACGAGCAGTACTTC
.	TRBV6-1	TRBJ1-5	.	CASSPLLLEPQHF	TGTGCCAGCAGTCCCCTATTACTAGAGCCCCAGCATTTT
TRBD1	TRBV11-3	TRBJ2-1	.	CASSLGAGGIYEQFF	TGTGCCAGCAGCTTAGGGGCAGGGGGCATCTATGAGCAGTTCTTC
.	TRBV6-1	TRBJ2-7	.	CASSEARQNEQYF	TGTGCCAGCAGTGAAGCGAGACAAAACGAGCAGTACTTC
.	TRBV28	TRBJ1-2	.	CASSLTEDYGYTF	TGTGCCAGCAGTCTGACAGAAGACTATGGCTACACCTTC
.	TRBV5-8	TRBJ1-1	.	CAVFEGARTEAFF	TGTGCCGTGTTCGAAGGAGCGCGGACTGAAGCTTTCTTT
.	TRBV15	TRBJ2-7	once	CATSRRGLQGPGEQYF	TGTGCCACCAGCAGGAGGGGTCTGCAGGGGCCGGGTGAGCAGTACTTC
TRBD2	TRBV7-6	TRBJ2-1	.	CASSLIAGGIYNEQFF	TGTGCCAGCAGCTTAATAGCGGGAGGGATTTACAATGAGCAGTTCTTC
.	TRBV7-8	TRBJ2-5	few	CASSTTRGGALWTQYF	TGTGCCAGCAGCACCACTAGGGGGGGTGCTTTGTGGACCCAGTACTTC
.	TRBV27	TRBJ2-7	.	CASSLIGSGSFRAYEQYF	TGTGCCAGCAGTTTAATAGGTAGCGGTTCCTTCCGTGCCTACGAGCAGTACTTC
TRBD2	TRBV6-6	TRBJ2-5	.	CASSPTSGGYKETQYF	TGTGCCAGCAGTCCGACTAGCGGGGGATACAAAGAGACCCAGTACTTC
.	TRBV14	TRBJ2-7	.	CASSQSLPRGIEQYF	TGTGCCAGCAGCCAATCCTTACCCAGGGGCATAGAGCAGTACTTC
TRBD1	TRBV18	TRBJ1-1	.	CASSQQGTNTEAFF	TGTGCCAGCTCACAACAGGGGACGAACACTGAAGCTTTCTTT
TRBD2	TRBV7-3	TRBJ2-3	.	CASSKLTSGTGDTQYF	TGTGCCAGCAGCAAATTGACTAGCGGGACGGGAGATACGCAGTATTTT
TRBD2	TRBV29-1	TRBJ2-2	.	CSVEQPAGDHTGELFF	TGCAGCGTTGAACAACCGGCGGGAGATCACACCGGGGAGCTGTTTTTT
TRBD1	TRBV5-6	TRBJ2-7	.	CASSLRQGRYEQYF	TGTGCCAGCAGCCTAAGACAGGGGCGCTACGAGCAGTACTTC
TRBD2	TRBV30	TRBJ2-7	once	CAWSEGVGLIYEQYF	TGTGCCTGGAGCGAAGGGGTGGGACTAATCTACGAGCAGTACTTC
.	TRBV4-1	TRBJ2-1	.	CASSPRSGGSNNEQFF	TGCGCCAGCAGCCCAAGATCTGGGGGGAGCAACAATGAGCAGTTCTTC
TRBD2	TRBV6-1	TRBJ2-1	.	CASSETLPGLAGGRAEQFF	TGTGCCAGCAGTGAAACATTACCGGGACTAGCGGGGGGGCGCGCTGAGCAGTTCTTC
TRBD1	TRBV28	TRBJ2-7	.	CASSPRTGGWEQYF	TGTGCCAGCAGCCCTCGGACAGGGGGTTGGGAGCAGTACTTC
.	TRBV10-3	TRBJ1-5	.	CAISVEGRQPQHF	TGTGCCATCAGTGTGGAGGGTAGGCAGCCCCAGCATTTT
.	TRBV6-6	TRBJ2-5	once	CASSYALDRQETQYF	TGTGCCAGCAGTTACGCCCTTGACAGGCAAGAGACCCAGTACTTC
.	TRBV28	TRBJ2-1	.	CASSVRSTAFSYNEQFF	TGTGCCAGCAGTGTACGGAGTACTGCTTTCTCCTACAATGAGCAGTTCTTC
TRBD1	TRBV7-8	TRBJ2-5	.	CASSFVDRQETQYF	TGTGCCAGCAGCTTTGTGGACAGGCAAGAGACCCAGTACTTC
TRBD1	TRBV7-7	TRBJ2-2	.	CASKSGTENTGELFF	TGTGCCTCCAAGTCCGGGACAGAGAACACCGGGGAGCTGTTTTTT
.	TRBV6-1	TRBJ1-2	.	CASSEGASGSGYTF	TGTGCCAGCAGTGAAGGGGCTTCAGGCTCTGGCTACACCTTC
TRBD2	TRBV4-3	TRBJ2-4	.	CASSQDLRGSSGRDIQYF	TGCGCCAGCAGCCAAGATTTGAGGGGATCTAGCGGGAGGGACATTCAGTACTTC
.	TRBV19	TRBJ2-7	.	CASSTGHLSSYEQYF	TGTGCCAGTAGTACCGGACATCTGAGCTCCTACGAGCAGTACTTC
.	TRBV6-6	TRBJ1-5	few	CASSRQANLSPQHF	TGTGCCAGCAGCCGACAGGCGAACCTCTCACCCCAGCATTTT
.	TRBV2	TRBJ2-2	few	CASSLDWSAGELFF	TGTGCCAGCAGCTTAGACTGGAGCGCCGGGGAGCTGTTTTTT
.	TRBV29-1	TRBJ1-1	.	CSVRQFEAFF	TGCAGCGTTCGACAGTTTGAAGCTTTCTTT
.	TRBV19	TRBJ2-2	.	CASNRKTGELFF	TGTGCCAGTAACAGAAAAACCGGGGAGCTGTTTTTT
TRBD1	TRBV28	TRBJ2-3	.	CASSLNRQGLTDTQYF	TGTGCCAGCAGTTTGAATCGACAGGGTTTGACAGATACGCAGTATTTT
.	TRBV27	TRBJ1-4	few	CASSELLGRGQEKLFF	TGTGCCAGCAGTGAACTCCTTGGGAGGGGCCAGGAAAAACTGTTTTTT
TRBD2	TRBV7-2	TRBJ2-7	.	CASSISLAGWDEQYF	TGTGCCAGCAGCATAAGCCTAGCGGGATGGGACGAGCAGTACTTC
.	TRBV18	TRBJ1-1	.	CASSEGSGVLAEAFF	TGTGCCAGCTCCGAGGGATCGGGGGTCTTGGCTGAAGCTTTCTTT
.	TRBV19	TRBJ1-1	.	CASSMGGGITEAFF	TGTGCCAGTAGTATGGGGGGGGGAATAACTGAAGCTTTCTTT
.	TRBV7-2	TRBJ2-7	.	CASSDIYEQYF	TGTGCCAGCAGCGACATCTACGAGCAGTACTTC
TRBD1	TRBV11-3	TRBJ1-5	.	CALDMWTGYSNQPQHF	TGTGCCCTCGATATGTGGACAGGCTATAGCAATCAGCCCCAGCATTTT
TRBD1	TRBV19	TRBJ1-4	.	CASTPDRGFNEKLFF	TGTGCCAGTACTCCAGACAGGGGGTTTAATGAAAAACTGTTTTTT
.	TRBV2	TRBJ1-1	.	CASVDGGRNTEAFF	TGTGCCAGCGTAGACGGAGGGCGAAACACTGAAGCTTTCTTT
TRBD1	TRBV7-2	TRBJ2-5	.	CASSNNRGRIETQYF	TGTGCCAGCAGTAACAACAGGGGCAGGATAGAGACCCAGTACTTC